This TCR beta chain is drawn from a study of shared clonotypes between healthy human individuals. Overall study: For every donor, three CD4 naive, three CD4 memory, two CD8 naive and one CD8 memory plates were used. General study results and limits: Genetic and exposure-history diversity was limited by the small donor number. A reduction in generation probabilities was seen for non-shared clonotypes relative to those shared by all four donors.

Details on this clone: The target antigen is unknown.

This CDR3 is built from 15 residues. CDR1 is SGDLS, CDR2 YYNGEE, per germline. The V gene end was trimmed by 6 bases and the J gene end by 4 bases; junction bases not matched to a gene: 7. Assay used: immunoSEQ multiplex PCR; TCRdb lists only in-frame clones, some missing. The table has around 2.1 million clones, almost 96% seen once. The authors divided CD4+ cells into CD45RA+ naive and CD45RA-negative memory subsets. The chain links TRBV9 to TRBJ2-1; 10 bases are shared with TRBD2. The sequence was collected from a man aged 18-30 years in good health. Sequencing was done on a sample of naive CD4+ T cells sorted from blood. Specified subset: CD45RA+ positively selected. The CDR3 nucleotides read TGTGCCAGCACCCCCGGACTAGCGGAGTACAATGAGCAGTTCTTC. It specifies CASTPGLAEYNEQFF.